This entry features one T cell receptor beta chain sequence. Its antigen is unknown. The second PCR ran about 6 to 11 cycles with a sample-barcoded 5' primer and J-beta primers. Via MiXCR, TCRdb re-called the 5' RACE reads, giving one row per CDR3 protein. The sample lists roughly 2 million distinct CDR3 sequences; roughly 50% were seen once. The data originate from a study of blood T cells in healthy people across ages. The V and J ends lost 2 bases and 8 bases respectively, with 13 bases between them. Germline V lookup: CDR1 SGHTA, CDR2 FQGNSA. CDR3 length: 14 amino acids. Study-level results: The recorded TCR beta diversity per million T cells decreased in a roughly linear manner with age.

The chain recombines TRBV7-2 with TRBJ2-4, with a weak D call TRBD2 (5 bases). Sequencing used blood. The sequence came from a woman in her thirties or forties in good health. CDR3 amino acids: CASSLLRGHDIQYF. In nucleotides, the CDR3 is TGTGCCAGCAGCTTACTCCGGGGTCATGACATTCAGTACTTC.